Shown below are 20 T cell receptor beta chains from a single sample sequenced in a study of T cells in Graves' hyperthyroidism and ophthalmopathy. TCR beta CDR3 regions were amplified from RNA transcripts. HTBI primers were employed in a first-round RT-PCR of the TCR CDR3. Each CDR3 protein gets one entry after TCRdb re-called the multiplex PCR reads with MiXCR. The sample includes over 700,000 distinct CDR3 sequences, 35% to 40% of them seen just once. The sample taken for sequencing was blood. All receptors derive from a man between 18 and 35 years old with Graves' hyperthyroidism.

The chain couples TRBV2 to TRBJ2-4; 9 bases align to TRBD2. Germline CDR1 SNHLY, CDR2 FYNNEI. This CDR3 is 14 amino acids long. V trimming: 3 bases; J trimming: 9 bases; junction bases outside the gene matches: 6. The CDR3 DNA follows: TGTGCCAGCAGTGATGCGGGAGGGCGCGGCATTCAGTACTTC. Its translation: CASSDAGGRGIQYF.

This clonotype was picked up a small number of times. This sequence joins TRBV19 and TRBJ2-7; TRBD1 matches at 9 bases. CDR3 length equals 19 residues. V trimming: 4 bases; J trimming: 1 base; junction bases outside the gene matches: 17. Looked up from germline, CDR1 is LNHDA and CDR2 is SQIVND (reference sequence). CDR3 amino acids: CASSTGQGRQGLSSYEQYF. Written as DNA, the CDR3 is TGTGCCAGTAGTACCGGACAGGGGCGCCAGGGGCTTTCTTCCTACGAGCAGTACTTC.

In this sample, this clonotype turned up a few times. The chain couples TRBV5-6 to TRBJ2-7, with D perhaps matching TRBD1 or TRBD2 (6 bases each). The CDR3 is 15 residues long. CDR1 is SGHDT and CDR2 is YYEEEE in the germline V gene. V gave up 4 bases and J gave up 4 bases, with 18 bases separating them. The CDR3 loop reads CASSPGAGSRYEQYF. The CDR3 region has the DNA TGTGCCAGCAGCCCGGGGGCAGGGAGTCGGTACGAGCAGTACTTC. Based on the CDR3 plus reference TRBV5-6 and TRBJ2-7, the full variable domain is DAGVTQSPTHLIKTRGQQVTLRCSPKSGHDTVSWYQQALGQGPQFIFQYYEEEERQRGNFPDRFSGHQFPNYSSELNVNALLLGDSALYLCASSPGAGSRYEQYFGPGTRLTVT.

The chain carries TRBV7-9 and TRBJ2-6, with a weak D call TRBD1 (6 bases). Germline lookup yields CDR1 SEHNR and CDR2 FQNEAQ (reference sequence). The CDR3 is made up of 17 amino acids. Trimming shortened V by 5 bases and J by 3 bases, and 17 bases separated the two germline ends. This chain's CDR3 is CASSVVGRGGGANVLTF. Here the CDR3 DNA reads TGTGCCAGCAGCGTTGTAGGCAGGGGCGGTGGGGCCAACGTCCTGACTTTC.

This clonotype was picked up many times. The CDR3 loop reads CASSFQRKEKLFF. The DNA of the CDR3 is TGCGCCAGCAGCTTTCAGAGGAAAGAAAAACTGTTTTTT. The chain has TRBV5-1 and TRBJ1-4; D remains ambiguous. Germline CDR1 reads SGHRS; CDR2 reads YFSETQ. CDR3 length equals 13 residues. V was pared by 2 bases and J by 8 bases, with 10 bases between.

The chain joins TRBV10-2 to TRBJ2-3; 13 bases match TRBD2. Germline V lookup: CDR1 WSHSY, CDR2 SAAADI. CDR3 length: 15 residues. Trimming removed 10 bases from V and 2 bases from J; junction bases left unmatched: 6. This chain's CDR3 is CATRGTSGITDTQYF. The CDR3 DNA sequence: TGCGCCACCCGAGGGACTAGCGGGATCACAGATACGCAGTATTTT.

The chain combines TRBV15 with TRBJ1-3; TRBD1 might be the D (6 bases). Trimming took off 5 bases at V and 6 bases at J, with 14 bases between the two ends. Germline V gene data show CDR1 as LNHNV and CDR2 as YYDKDF (reference sequence). CDR3 length equals 14 residues. The CDR3 coding sequence is TGTGCCACCAGCCGCCGGACAGCTACAAACACCATATATTTT. Encoded protein: CATSRRTATNTIYF. Combining the CDR3 with reference TRBV15 and TRBJ1-3 gives the whole variable domain DAMVIQNPRYQVTQFGKPVTLSCSQTLNHNVMYWYQQKSSQAPKLLFHYYDKDFNNEADTPDNFQSRRPNTSFCFLDIRSPGLGDTAMYLCATSRRTATNTIYFGEGSWLTVV.

This chain's CDR3 is CASSLGGALIQPQHF. The CDR3 region has the DNA TGTGCCAGCAGCTTAGGCGGGGCCTTAATTCAGCCCCAGCATTTT. The chain uses TRBV7-9 and TRBJ1-5; tentatively, D is TRBD1 (5 bases). Germline CDR1 is SEHNR and CDR2 is FQNEAQ (reference sequence). This CDR3 comprises 15 residues. The V end lost 1 base, the J end lost 6 bases, and 13 bases lay between the germline ends. The full variable domain, rest sourced from reference TRBV7-9 and TRBJ1-5, is DTGVSQNPRHKITKRGQNVTFRCDPISEHNRLYWYRQTLGQGPEFLTYFQNEAQLEKSRLLSDRFSAERPKGSFSTLEIQRTEQGDSAMYLCASSLGGALIQPQHFGDGTRLSIL.

The chain couples TRBV25-1 to TRBJ2-7; D is uncertain. CDR3 length: 13 amino acids. Germline V gives CDR1 MGHDK, CDR2 SYGVNS. V lost 2 bases to trimming and J lost 4 bases, with 9 bases between them. CDR3: CASSEGESYEQYF. CDR3 sequence (DNA): TGTGCCAGCAGTGAAGGGGAAAGTTACGAGCAGTACTTC.

This clonotype came up many times. The V gene is TRBV2, the J gene TRBJ1-6; TRBD1 might be the D (6 bases). Between the trimmed V and J ends, which lost 5 bases and 4 bases, there was a span of 15 bases. The germline CDR1 and CDR2 sequences are SNHLY and FYNNEI. This CDR3 is built from 16 residues. The CDR3: CASSPQGLGYNSPLHF. CDR3 in DNA: TGTGCCAGCAGTCCACAGGGATTGGGGTATAATTCACCCCTCCACTTT.

This clonotype turned up a few times. The genes are TRBV5-4 and TRBJ1-1; 7 bases line up with TRBD1. Trimming removed 3 bases from V and 4 bases from J; junction bases left unmatched: 6. CDR3 length equals 14 residues. Germline CDR1 SGHNT, CDR2 YYREEE (reference sequence). DNA for the CDR3: TGTGCCAGCAGCTCGCCAGACAGGGCCACTGAAGCTTTCTTT. Its translation: CASSSPDRATEAFF.

The CDR3 sequence is CASSEAPGSGNTIYF. In DNA, the CDR3 is TGTGCCAGCAGTGAAGCCCCGGGTTCTGGAAACACCATATATTTT. V gene TRBV6-5 combines with J gene TRBJ1-3; D gene ambiguous. CDR3 length: 15 amino acids. Germline assignment: CDR1 MNHEY and CDR2 SVGAGI. Between the trimmed V and J ends, which lost 5 bases and 1 base, there was a span of 12 bases.

This clonotype occurred many times. The chain links TRBV10-3 to TRBJ1-1, with no clear D. Germline loops: CDR1 ENHRY, CDR2 SYGVKD. The length of the CDR3 is 13 residues. V gave up 4 bases and J gave up 0 bases, with 6 bases separating them. CDR3 loop: CAISVGLNTEAFF. DNA of the CDR3: TGTGCCATCAGTGTTGGGCTGAACACTGAAGCTTTCTTT.

At least ten counts were recorded for this clonotype. The CDR3 DNA follows: TGTGCCACCAGTGATTTAGGACGTCCGGACCAAGAGACCCAGTACTTC. Translating gives CATSDLGRPDQETQYF. The V and J genes are TRBV24-1 and TRBJ2-5; D remains ambiguous. V was trimmed by 1 base and J by 0 bases, leaving 11 bases between them. This CDR3 contains 16 residues. The germline CDR1 and CDR2 sequences are KGHDR and SFDVKD.

Regarding this clonotype: The junction departs from the called germline gene at one end, perhaps through a read error. The chain couples TRBV10-3 to TRBJ2-7; 7 bases are a match to TRBD1. CDR1 is ENHRY and CDR2 is SYGVKD in the germline V gene. This CDR3 comprises 14 residues. The DNA for the CDR3 is TGTGCCAGCAGTGTCGGGACAGAGGTTTACGAGCAGTACTTC. Its translation: CASSVGTEVYEQYF.

V usage is TRBV29-1 and J usage is TRBJ1-5, with TRBD1 identical over 10 bases. After removal of 7 bases from V and 4 bases from J, the junction contained 7 bases not matched to a gene. Germline assignment: CDR1 SQVTM and CDR2 ANQGSEA. The CDR3 contains 14 residues. The CDR3 sequence: CSAMGQGRNQPQHF. CDR3 bases: TGCAGCGCTATGGGACAGGGGAGGAATCAGCCCCAGCATTTT.

The chain uses TRBV12-3 or TRBV12-4 and TRBJ1-6; weak D call: TRBD1 (6 bases). Trimming cost V 5 bases and J 9 bases, with 17 bases left between them. The CDR3 is 15 amino acids. The DNA for the CDR3 is TGTGCCAGCAGTCCAGGGGTTCTGATGGGTTCACCCCTCCACTTT. Translated, it gives CASSPGVLMGSPLHF.

A remark on this clonotype: Given a much more abundant clone one base away, this may be a read error. Without the conserved terminal phenylalanine or tryptophan, this CDR3 likely stems from a read error. This chain joins TRBV2 and TRBJ1-1, with D tentatively TRBD1 (5 bases). The CDR3 is 13 residues long. CDR1 and CDR2 from the germline V gene are SNHLY and FYNNEI. Trimming shortened V by 8 bases and J by 4 bases, and 14 bases separated the two germline ends. The CDR3, as DNA: TGTGCCAGCGCAGGACAATTGGCCACTGAAGCTTTCTCT. Its protein is CASAGQLATEAFS.

This chain connects TRBV29-1 to TRBJ1-1, with 11 nucleotides matching TRBD1. Germline CDR1 reads SQVTM; CDR2 reads ANQGSEA. V trimming: 5 bases; J trimming: 0 bases; junction bases outside the gene matches: 5. The CDR3 loop spans 15 amino acids. CDR3 region: CSVPGTGGMNTEAFF. CDR3 DNA sequence: TGCAGCGTTCCAGGGACAGGGGGGATGAACACTGAAGCTTTCTTT.

This clonotype was seen ten or more times. V usage is TRBV29-1 and J usage is TRBJ1-1, with D possibly matching TRBD1 (5 bases). Germline lookup yields CDR1 SQVTM and CDR2 ANQGSEA. V gave up 5 bases and J gave up 4 bases, with 14 bases separating them. CDR3 length: 13 residues. The CDR3 spells CSVSERTPTEAFF. The CDR3 region has the DNA TGCAGCGTTTCGGAGAGGACACCCACTGAAGCTTTCTTT.